This TCR beta chain was sequenced for a study of technical replicates of blood from a few donors. The assay was immunoSEQ multiplex PCR, and TCRdb's table has in-frame clones only and misses some. Among 80,000 or so clones listed, under 95% were seen once. Trimming stripped 2 bases from V and 10 bases from J, with 20 bases between. The CDR3 is 15 residues long. CDR1 ENHRY and CDR2 SYGVKD come from the germline V gene. The sample was T cells isolated from PBMCs. This sequence originates from a human donor in good health. The chain recombines TRBV10-3 with TRBJ1-1; tentatively, D is TRBD1 (5 bases). CDR3 sequence reads: CAISEPGDPRSRAFF. CDR3 bases: TGTGCCATCAGTGAGCCGGGGGACCCCCGCAGTAGAGCTTTCTTT.